The 10 T cell receptor beta chains in this list originate from one sample, sequenced in a study of CD8 T cells in Susac syndrome. RNA, at about 0.45 to 1 ug, was reverse transcribed with random hexamers. Each CDR3 protein gets one entry after TCRdb re-called the immunoSEQ multiplex PCR reads with MiXCR. The repertoire consists of around 230,000 distinct CDR3 sequences, with approximately 95% occurring once and the leading ten covering less than 0.11%. The sequencing input was CD4+ T cells from PBMCs. All receptors come from a human donor with Susac syndrome.

V gene TRBV9 combines with J gene TRBJ2-5, with no clear D. Trimming cost V 0 bases and J 4 bases, with 13 bases left between them. This CDR3 region has 15 residues. Germline V gene sequence: CDR1 SGDLS, CDR2 YYNGEE. CDR3 amino acids: CASSVATSRIETQYF. The CDR3 DNA follows: TGTGCCAGCAGCGTAGCTACGTCTAGAATAGAGACCCAGTACTTC.

The rearrangement joins TRBV20-1 to TRBJ2-1; 7 positions agree with TRBD2. The length of the CDR3 is 14 residues. Trimming removed 4 bases from V and 7 bases from J; junction bases left unmatched: 10. Germline assignment: CDR1 DFQATT and CDR2 SNEGSKA (reference sequence). CDR3: CSATPPLAANEQFF. CDR3 nucleotides: TGCAGTGCTACGCCTCCGCTAGCGGCTAATGAGCAGTTCTTC.

This chain joins TRBV6-2 or TRBV6-3 and TRBJ1-2; D unresolved. CDR1 and CDR2 from the germline V gene are MNHEY and SVGEGT. The CDR3 has 14 amino acids. Trimming removed 5 bases at V and 0 bases at J, with 10 bases between. The CDR3 DNA reads TGTGCCAGCAGTGGCAGGCTGACTAACTATGGCTACACCTTC. Translation: CASSGRLTNYGYTF.

This chain uses TRBV5-4 with TRBJ2-7, with D unclear. V lost 4 bases and J 6 bases, leaving 23 bases between the germline ends. Germline V gene lookup returns CDR1 SGHNT and CDR2 YYREEE (reference sequence). CDR3 size: 16 residues. DNA of the CDR3: TGTGCCAGCAGCCCGACCGGCGTACACAGCCTATCCGAGCAGTACTTC. Translating gives CASSPTGVHSLSEQYF.

The CDR3 sequence: CSVKTAGTSGSSYNEQFF. As DNA, the CDR3 is TGCAGCGTTAAGACCGCCGGGACTAGCGGCAGCTCCTACAATGAGCAGTTCTTC. This chain joins TRBV29-1 and TRBJ2-1; 11 positions match TRBD2. Trimming at V came to 5 bases and at J to 0 bases, leaving 12 bases not matched to a gene. The CDR3 is 18 residues long. Germline CDR1 is SQVTM and CDR2 is ANQGSEA.

The V and J genes are TRBV5-1 and TRBJ2-7, with 11 positions matching TRBD1. This CDR3 comprises 14 residues. V lost 3 bases and J lost 7; bases outside the gene matches: 6. Germline lookup yields CDR1 SGHRS and CDR2 YFSETQ. The CDR3 is CASSWWTGGNEQYF. In DNA, the CDR3 is TGCGCCAGCAGCTGGTGGACAGGGGGCAATGAGCAGTACTTC.

V is TRBV11-3 and J is TRBJ1-3; no firm D call. The CDR3 covers 13 residues. The V and J ends lost 5 bases and 2 bases respectively, with 7 bases between them. Germline lookup yields CDR1 SGHNT and CDR2 YENEEA. CDR3 protein: CASSPVPGNTIYF. The CDR3 coding sequence is TGTGCCAGCAGCCCCGTCCCTGGAAACACCATATATTTT.

The chain couples TRBV27 to TRBJ1-2; D gene unclear. The CDR3 consists of 15 residues. Per germline, CDR1 MNHEY and CDR2 SMNVEV (reference sequence). Trimming left V 2 bases short and J 3 bases short, with 13 bases between. CDR3 in amino acids: CASSLMGSIDYGYTF. The CDR3 DNA is TGTGCCAGCAGTTTAATGGGGAGTATCGACTATGGCTACACCTTC.

The chain links TRBV3-1 to TRBJ1-1; TRBD1 might be the D (5 bases). CDR1 LGHDT and CDR2 YNNKEL come from the germline V gene (reference sequence). Trimming stripped 1 base from V and 4 bases from J, with 16 bases between. CDR3 size: 16 residues. The DNA of the CDR3 is TGTGCCAGCAGCCAAGTTGGGAGGAGGGACGTCACTGAAGCTTTCTTT. Amino acids: CASSQVGRRDVTEAFF.

The rearrangement links TRBV12-3 or TRBV12-4 to TRBJ2-3, with 7 nucleotides matching TRBD2. The CDR3 sequence is 13 residues long. Trimming removed 10 bases from V and 6 bases from J; junction bases left unmatched: 10. CDR3 protein: CATTMGGVDTQYF. The DNA of the CDR3 is TGTGCCACCACGATGGGGGGGGTGGATACGCAGTATTTT.